This T cell receptor (beta chain) was recorded in a study of preoperative IRX-2 immunotherapy in early breast cancer. TCRdb keeps only in-frame clones here, not all; method: immunoSEQ multiplex PCR. There are 3,000 to 4,000 clones in the sample; less than 90% occur only once, and roughly 5.2% lies in the top ten. The treatment denotes: preoperative locoregional IRX-2 cytokine immunotherapy. Samples came from a phase Ib trial of preoperative locoregional IRX-2 cytokine immunotherapy. Germline CDR1 SQVTM, CDR2 ANQGSEA. CDR3 length: 13 amino acids. Trimming removed 3 bases at V and 1 base at J, with 9 bases between. This clone came up once.

The sequenced sample was tumor tissue, obtained before IRX-2 immunotherapy. The chain employs TRBV29-1 and TRBJ1-1; D gene unclear. The source of this sequence is a human donor with breast cancer. The CDR3 region is CSVEGSENTEAFF. The CDR3 DNA follows: TGCAGCGTTGAGGGGTCGGAGAACACTGAAGCTTTCTTT.